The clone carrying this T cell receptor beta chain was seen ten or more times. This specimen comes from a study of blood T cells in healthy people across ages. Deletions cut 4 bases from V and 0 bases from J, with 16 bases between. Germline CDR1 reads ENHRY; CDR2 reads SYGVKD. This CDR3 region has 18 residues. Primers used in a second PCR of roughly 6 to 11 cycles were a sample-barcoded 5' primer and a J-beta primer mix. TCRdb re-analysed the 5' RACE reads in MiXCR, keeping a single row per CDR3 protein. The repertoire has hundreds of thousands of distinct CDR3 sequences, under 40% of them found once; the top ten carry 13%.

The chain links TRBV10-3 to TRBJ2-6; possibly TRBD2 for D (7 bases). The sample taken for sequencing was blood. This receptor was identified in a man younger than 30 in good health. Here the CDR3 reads CAISVTAGASSGANVLTF. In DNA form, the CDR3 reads TGTGCCATCAGTGTTACGGCGGGGGCGTCCTCTGGGGCCAACGTCCTGACTTTC.